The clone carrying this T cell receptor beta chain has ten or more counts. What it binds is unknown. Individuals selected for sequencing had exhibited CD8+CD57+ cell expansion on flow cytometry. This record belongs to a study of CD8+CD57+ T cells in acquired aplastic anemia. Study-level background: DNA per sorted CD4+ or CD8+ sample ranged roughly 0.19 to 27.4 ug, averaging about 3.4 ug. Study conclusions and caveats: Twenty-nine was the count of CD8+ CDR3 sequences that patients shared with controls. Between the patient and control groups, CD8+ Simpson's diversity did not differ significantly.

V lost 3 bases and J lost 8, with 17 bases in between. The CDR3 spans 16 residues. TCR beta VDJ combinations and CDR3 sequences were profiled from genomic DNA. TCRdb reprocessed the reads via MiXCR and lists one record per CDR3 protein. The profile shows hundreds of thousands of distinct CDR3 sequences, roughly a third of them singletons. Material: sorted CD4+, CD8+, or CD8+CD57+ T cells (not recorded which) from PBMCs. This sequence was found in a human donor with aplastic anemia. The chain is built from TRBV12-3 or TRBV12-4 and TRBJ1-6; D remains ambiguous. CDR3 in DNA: TGTGCCAGCAGTTTTGGTGGCTCTTTTGGGGATTCACCCCTCCACTTT. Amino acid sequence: CASSFGGSFGDSPLHF.